This passage covers 23 T cell receptor beta chains from one sample sequenced in a study of radiation and T cells in renal cell carcinoma. Using immunoSEQ multiplex PCR, the repertoire was profiled, and TCRdb retains in-frame clones only, with some absent. The profile shows approximately 150,000 clones, 75% to 90% of them singletons. Time point meaning: blood 4 weeks post-SBRT, at nephrectomy. As to treatment: 15 Gy SBRT to primary tumor, nephrectomy 4 weeks later. This specimen consisted of blood, obtained from a patient whose treatment included radiotherapy and nephrectomy. Every receptor here comes from a woman aged 45 to 65 with renal cell carcinoma.

The CDR3, as DNA: TGTGCCAGCAGCCCCGGACCCGACAATGAGCAGTTCTTC. Protein sequence: CASSPGPDNEQFF. The chain links TRBV7-2 to TRBJ2-1; D is undetermined. The CDR3 sequence is 13 residues long. V lost 5 bases to trimming and J lost 5 bases, with 10 bases between them. Germline-derived CDR1 and CDR2 are SGHTA and FQGNSA.

The chain couples TRBV7-8 to TRBJ1-1; no firm D call. From germline, CDR1 is SGHVS and CDR2 FQNEAQ. This CDR3 contains 15 residues. V lost 5 bases, J lost 0 bases, and 13 bases lay in between. This CDR3 is CASSLSTGMNTEAFF. The CDR3, as DNA: TGTGCCAGCAGCCTCTCGACGGGGATGAACACTGAAGCTTTCTTT. Full variable domain (remainder filled in from reference TRBV7-8 and TRBJ1-1): GAGVSQSPRYKVAKRGQDVALRCDPISGHVSLFWYQQALGQGPEFLTYFQNEAQLDKSGLPSDRFFAERPEGSVSTLKIQRTQQEDSAVYLCASSLSTGMNTEAFFGQGTRLTVV.

The J gene is TRBJ1-1, the V gene TRBV6-5; D unclear. Trimming left V 6 bases short and J 1 base short, with 9 bases between. In germline, CDR1 is MNHEY, CDR2 SVGAGI. This CDR3 has 13 residues. CDR3 nucleotides: TGTGCCAGCAGGATGGACGGGAACACTGAAGCTTTCTTT. Its translation: CASRMDGNTEAFF.

J is TRBJ2-4 and V is TRBV14, with 9 bases matching TRBD1. Germline CDR1 reads SGHDN; CDR2 reads FVKESK. The CDR3 sequence is 15 residues long. The V segment lost 2 bases and the J segment 8 bases; nucleotides outside the gene matches: 7. The CDR3 region is CASSQMGQGNYIQYF. CDR3 coding DNA: TGTGCCAGCAGCCAAATGGGACAGGGTAACTACATTCAGTACTTC.

The chain employs TRBV7-2 and TRBJ2-2; 10 nucleotides agree with TRBD1. Germline-derived CDR1 and CDR2 are SGHTA and FQGNSA. This CDR3 region has 16 residues. Trimming at V came to 5 bases and at J to 2 bases, leaving 5 bases not matched to a gene. The CDR3 DNA sequence: TGTGCCAGCAGCCCTAGGGACAGGGGAAACACCGGGGAGCTGTTTTTT. This codes for CASSPRDRGNTGELFF. Based on the CDR3 plus reference TRBV7-2 and TRBJ2-2, the full variable domain is GAGVSQSPSNKVTEKGKDVELRCDPISGHTALYWYRQSLGQGLEFLIYFQGNSAPDKSGLPSDRFSAERTGGSVSTLTIQRTQQEDSAVYLCASSPRDRGNTGELFFGEGSRLTVL.

The chain employs TRBV2 and TRBJ2-1; maybe TRBD2 (6 bases). Trimming pared 4 bases from V and 4 bases from J, leaving 11 bases between. The CDR3 is 14 amino acids. Germline V gene lookup returns CDR1 SNHLY and CDR2 FYNNEI. CDR3 sequence: CASSGSGIYNEQFF. The DNA of the CDR3 is TGTGCCAGCAGTGGTAGCGGCATATACAATGAGCAGTTCTTC.

This rearrangement joins TRBV7-2 to TRBJ2-5; no clear D gene. V was cut by 1 base and J by 4 bases, with 19 bases left in between. The CDR3 is 17 amino acids. Per the germline V gene, CDR1 is SGHTA and CDR2 is FQGNSA. CDR3 sequence reads: CASSLVGGPTVGETQYF. CDR3 sequence (DNA): TGTGCCAGCAGCTTAGTGGGCGGTCCTACGGTAGGAGAGACCCAGTACTTC.

V is TRBV7-2 and J is TRBJ2-7; no definite D call. V was shortened by 0 bases and J by 3 bases, with 6 bases between the two germline ends. The V gene's germline CDR1 is SGHTA and CDR2 FQGNSA. The CDR3 extends over 13 amino acids. The CDR3 protein is CASSLAPHYEQYF. Here the CDR3 DNA reads TGTGCCAGCAGCTTAGCCCCGCACTACGAGCAGTACTTC. Together with reference TRBV7-2 and TRBJ2-7, the CDR3 gives the full variable domain: GAGVSQSPSNKVTEKGKDVELRCDPISGHTALYWYRQSLGQGLEFLIYFQGNSAPDKSGLPSDRFSAERTGGSVSTLTIQRTQQEDSAVYLCASSLAPHYEQYFGPGTRLTVT.

The chain recombines TRBV7-8 with TRBJ2-1; no definite D call. Germline-derived CDR1 and CDR2 are SGHVS and FQNEAQ. The CDR3 has 12 residues. Trimming left V 0 bases short and J 5 bases short, with 2 bases between. The CDR3 here is CASSLADNEQFF. The CDR3, as DNA: TGTGCCAGCAGCTTAGCGGACAATGAGCAGTTCTTC.

The J gene is TRBJ2-7, the V gene TRBV5-4, with 7 bases matching TRBD2. This CDR3 is built from 16 residues. The V and J ends lost 4 bases and 0 bases, in that order; junction bases with no gene match: 10. Per the germline V gene, CDR1 is SGHNT and CDR2 is YYREEE (reference sequence). DNA for the CDR3: TGTGCCAGCAGCCAAGATACTAGCGCGAGCTCCTACGAGCAGTACTTC. It specifies CASSQDTSASSYEQYF.

The chain couples TRBV15 to TRBJ2-7; D is perhaps TRBD2 (5 bases). V gave up 1 base and J gave up 3 bases, with 16 bases separating them. This CDR3 has 16 residues. Germline V gene sequence: CDR1 LNHNV, CDR2 YYDKDF (reference sequence). The CDR3 protein is CATSRASYGDDYEQYF. CDR3 bases: TGTGCCACCAGCAGAGCTTCATACGGGGATGACTACGAGCAGTACTTC.

This chain connects TRBV4-1 to TRBJ2-5, with 7 positions matching TRBD1. The V segment lost 0 bases and the J segment 5 bases; nucleotides outside the gene matches: 15. The germline V gene encodes CDR1 MGHRA and CDR2 YSYEKL. The CDR3 consists of 18 residues. This CDR3 is CASSQDHFETGVGETQYF. In nucleotides, the CDR3 is TGCGCCAGCAGCCAAGATCACTTCGAAACAGGGGTAGGGGAGACCCAGTACTTC.

The rearrangement links TRBV6-5 to TRBJ1-6; 10 nucleotides agree with TRBD1. There are 15 residues in the CDR3. Germline loops: CDR1 MNHEY, CDR2 SVGAGI. After removal of 5 bases from V and 10 bases from J, the junction contained 8 bases not matched to a gene. The CDR3 nucleotides are TGTGCCAGCAGTCCTCCACGGGACAGGGGCTCACCCCTCCACTTT. Translated, it gives CASSPPRDRGSPLHF.

The chain joins TRBV11-3 to TRBJ2-2, with D unresolved. The CDR3 is made up of 13 amino acids. Trimming shortened V by 3 bases and J by 7 bases, and 9 bases separated the two germline ends. Germline V gene data show CDR1 as SGHNT and CDR2 as YENEEA. The CDR3 region has the DNA TGTGCCAGCAGCTTTTCTGAAATCGGGGAGCTGTTTTTT. Its translation: CASSFSEIGELFF. The full variable domain, completed using reference TRBV11-3 and TRBJ2-2, is EAGVVQSPRYKIIEKKQPVAFWCNPISGHNTLYWYLQNLGQGPELLIRYENEEAVDDSQLPKDRFSAERLKGVDSTLKIQPAELGDSAVYLCASSFSEIGELFFGEGSRLTVL.

The chain has TRBV7-9 and TRBJ1-5; 8 bases map to TRBD1. Germline lookup yields CDR1 SEHNR and CDR2 FQNEAQ (reference sequence). J was trimmed by 6 bases and V by 6 bases; bases with no gene match: 7. CDR3 length: 14 amino acids. The DNA of the CDR3 is TGTGCCAGCAGTTCCGGGACAGGAATTCAGCCCCAGCATTTT. It yields the protein CASSSGTGIQPQHF.

The rearrangement links TRBV5-1 to TRBJ2-5; 14 nucleotides line up with TRBD2. J gave up 5 bases and V 9 bases, and 6 bases lay outside the gene matches. The CDR3 is 14 residues long. Looked up from germline, CDR1 is SGHRS and CDR2 is YFSETQ. The CDR3 here is CATGTSGRSETQYF. CDR3 bases: TGCGCCACCGGGACTAGCGGGAGATCCGAGACCCAGTACTTC.

This rearrangement joins TRBV10-3 to TRBJ1-2; D is perhaps TRBD1 (5 bases). V was clipped by 4 bases and J by 2 bases, with 5 bases between them. CDR1 ENHRY and CDR2 SYGVKD come from the germline V gene. The CDR3 is 12 residues long. In nucleotides, the CDR3 is TGTGCCATCAGTGGACAGAACTATGGCTACACCTTC. Amino acids: CAISGQNYGYTF.

This rearrangement joins TRBV19 to TRBJ2-5; D is perhaps TRBD1 or TRBD2 (5 bases each). In germline, CDR1 is LNHDA, CDR2 SQIVND (reference sequence). CDR3 length equals 14 residues. The V end was cut by 7 bases, the J end by 4 bases, with 16 bases between. The CDR3 sequence: CASTPWGSAETQYF. DNA of the CDR3: TGTGCCAGTACTCCGTGGGGGTCGGCAGAGACCCAGTACTTC.

This clone was seen ten or more times. This chain links TRBV19 with TRBJ2-1; TRBD2 is a possible D gene (6 bases). Germline CDR1 and CDR2: LNHDA and SQIVND (reference sequence). The CDR3 totals 13 residues. V was pared by 0 bases and J by 12 bases, with 12 bases between. CDR3 bases: TGTGCCAGTAGTATAGACCGGGAGACACGGCAGTTCTTC. It specifies CASSIDRETRQFF.

As DNA, the CDR3 is TGTGCCACCGGGCGGTCATATGAGCAGTTCTTC. Translating it yields CATGRSYEQFF. This chain connects TRBV28 to TRBJ2-1, with unresolved D. The CDR3 is made up of 11 amino acids. CDR1 is MDHEN, CDR2 SYDVKM, per germline. V lost 10 bases to trimming and J lost 8 bases, with 12 bases between them.

With respect to this clone: This sample includes further DNA sequences coding for the same CDR3. CDR3 protein: CASRGWETQYF. CDR3 coding DNA: TGTGCCAGTAGGGGGTGGGAGACCCAGTACTTC. The chain carries TRBV2 and TRBJ2-5, with D possibly being TRBD1 (6 bases). This CDR3 region has 11 residues. Per the germline V gene, CDR1 is SNHLY and CDR2 is FYNNEI. Deletions cut 9 bases from V and 5 bases from J, with 10 bases between.

The chain has TRBV6-6 and TRBJ1-2; TRBD1 is a possible D gene (5 bases). CDR3 length: 14 amino acids. V dropped 2 bases and J dropped 7 bases, with 14 bases sitting between them. CDR1 and CDR2 from the germline V gene are MNHNY and SVGAGI (reference sequence). As DNA, the CDR3 is TGTGCCAGCAGTTACGATGGGGGGATCAGTGGCTACACCTTC. Translated: CASSYDGGISGYTF.

The rearrangement links TRBV5-1 to TRBJ2-2; 7 bases align to TRBD1. The ends lost 0 bases at V and 1 base at J; junction bases unmatched: 0. The CDR3 length is 15 residues. The germline V gene encodes CDR1 SGHRS and CDR2 YFSETQ. The CDR3 coding sequence is TGCGCCAGCAGCTTGGGGACAGGGAACACCGGGGAGCTGTTTTTT. Protein sequence: CASSLGTGNTGELFF.